This is a list of T cell receptor beta chains from one sample in a study of T cell repertoires in cytomegalovirus infection. These receptors lack a known antigen. TCRdb re-derived calls from the reads in MiXCR, one entry per CDR3 protein. Found here are approximately 350,000 distinct CDR3 sequences, around a third of them singletons; the top ten hold roughly 14%. The source material was cultured PBMCs, sampled from culture after CMV antigen stimulation. These receptors all come from a human donor in good health (CMV status not recorded). Some clones in this sample may be carry-over from other donors' samples. Both conserved end residues are part of each CDR3. D genes are given only for firm matches. The size field is filled for only some rows; it gives once, few, many or a size class.

clone size: few
V gene: TRBV2
J gene: TRBJ2-3
D gene: TRBD2
CDR3 protein: CASSEGTLLAGADTQYF
CDR3 DNA: TGTGCCAGCAGTGAAGGGACTCTACTAGCGGGAGCAGATACGCAGTATTTT

clone size: .
V gene: TRBV11-2
J gene: TRBJ1-4
D gene: .
CDR3 protein: CASSEGWANEKLFF
CDR3 DNA: TGTGCCAGCAGCGAAGGGTGGGCTAATGAAAAACTGTTTTTT

clone size: few
V gene: TRBV9
J gene: TRBJ1-3
D gene: .
CDR3 protein: CASSVAPGAGNTIYF
CDR3 DNA: TGTGCCAGCAGCGTAGCACCGGGCGCTGGAAACACCATATATTTT

clone size: few
V gene: TRBV9
J gene: TRBJ1-1
D gene: .
CDR3 protein: CASSVGQQMNTEAFF
CDR3 DNA: TGTGCCAGCAGCGTGGGCCAGCAGATGAACACTGAAGCTTTCTTT

clone size: few
V gene: TRBV11-2
J gene: TRBJ2-1
D gene: TRBD2
CDR3 protein: CASSPLAGRYNEQFF
CDR3 DNA: TGTGCCAGCAGCCCTCTAGCGGGAAGGTACAATGAGCAGTTCTTC

clone size: many
V gene: TRBV7-2
J gene: TRBJ2-3
D gene: .
CDR3 protein: CASSPRVGTDTQYF
CDR3 DNA: TGTGCCAGCAGCCCGAGGGTAGGCACAGATACGCAGTATTTT

clone size: many
V gene: TRBV7-2
J gene: TRBJ2-7
D gene: .
CDR3 protein: CASSLAPPDSYEQYF
CDR3 DNA: TGTGCCAGCAGCTTAGCGCCCCCCGATTCCTACGAGCAGTACTTC

clone size: .
V gene: TRBV25-1
J gene: TRBJ2-7
D gene: .
CDR3 protein: CASSEYRAGNEQYF
CDR3 DNA: TGTGCCAGCAGTGAATATAGGGCAGGGAACGAGCAGTACTTC

clone size: once
V gene: TRBV7-6
J gene: TRBJ2-1
D gene: TRBD2
CDR3 protein: CASSTLAGDHNEQFF
CDR3 DNA: TGTGCCAGCAGCACCCTAGCGGGAGACCACAATGAGCAGTTCTTC

clone size: few
V gene: TRBV4-3
J gene: TRBJ2-5
D gene: .
CDR3 protein: CASSQDYAREETQYF
CDR3 DNA: TGCGCCAGCAGCCAAGATTACGCTAGGGAGGAGACCCAGTACTTC

clone size: .
V gene: TRBV29-1
J gene: TRBJ2-1
D gene: .
CDR3 protein: CSVEEGVGALNNEQFF
CDR3 DNA: TGCAGCGTTGAAGAAGGAGTGGGGGCCCTCAACAATGAGCAGTTCTTC

clone size: many
V gene: TRBV7-4
J gene: TRBJ1-3
D gene: .
CDR3 protein: CASSLASGDLSGNTIYF
CDR3 DNA: TGTGCCAGCAGCTTAGCCTCAGGGGACCTCTCTGGAAACACCATATATTTT

clone size: .
V gene: TRBV28
J gene: TRBJ1-2
D gene: .
CDR3 protein: CASIKLGPNYGYTF
CDR3 DNA: TGTGCCAGCATCAAGTTGGGACCCAACTATGGCTACACCTTC

clone size: .
V gene: TRBV4-1
J gene: TRBJ2-3
D gene: TRBD1
CDR3 protein: CASSHTGGLPSRDTQYF
CDR3 DNA: TGCGCCAGCAGCCATACAGGGGGTCTTCCTAGCAGGGATACGCAGTATTTT

clone size: few
V gene: TRBV7-8
J gene: TRBJ2-1
D gene: .
CDR3 protein: CASSTDVPSSYNEQFF
CDR3 DNA: TGTGCCAGCAGCACGGACGTCCCGAGCTCCTACAATGAGCAGTTCTTC

clone size: .
V gene: TRBV27
J gene: TRBJ1-1
D gene: .
CDR3 protein: CASSAMRGAPMNTEAFF
CDR3 DNA: TGTGCCAGCAGCGCGATGCGGGGGGCGCCCATGAACACTGAAGCTTTCTTT

clone size: once
V gene: TRBV12-3/TRBV12-4
J gene: TRBJ2-3
D gene: TRBD2
CDR3 protein: CASTFGGFGTDTQYF
CDR3 DNA: TGTGCCAGCACTTTCGGGGGGTTTGGCACAGATACGCAGTATTTT

clone size: .
V gene: TRBV12-3/TRBV12-4
J gene: TRBJ1-2
D gene: .
CDR3 protein: CASSFDVIPYGYTF
CDR3 DNA: TGTGCCAGCAGTTTTGATGTGATTCCCTATGGCTACACCTTC

clone size: .
V gene: TRBV11-2
J gene: TRBJ2-3
D gene: .
CDR3 protein: CASRRRLEVDTQYF
CDR3 DNA: TGTGCCAGCAGACGTCGACTGGAGGTCGATACGCAGTATTTT

clone size: .
V gene: TRBV20-1
J gene: TRBJ2-1
D gene: .
CDR3 protein: CSASSLRKNEQFF
CDR3 DNA: TGCAGTGCTAGTAGTTTACGGAAAAATGAGCAGTTCTTC

clone size: many
V gene: TRBV7-2
J gene: TRBJ2-3
D gene: TRBD2
CDR3 protein: CASSRDLRERTDTQYF
CDR3 DNA: TGTGCCAGCAGCCGGGACTTGCGGGAGAGGACAGATACGCAGTATTTT

clone size: .
V gene: TRBV28
J gene: TRBJ2-7
D gene: .
CDR3 protein: CATTRGVGPYEQYF
CDR3 DNA: TGTGCCACCACCCGCGGGGTTGGTCCCTACGAGCAGTACTTC

clone size: few
V gene: TRBV19
J gene: TRBJ1-5
D gene: .
CDR3 protein: CASSLLTRYNQPQHF
CDR3 DNA: TGTGCCAGTAGTCTACTGACCAGATACAATCAGCCCCAGCATTTT

clone size: few
V gene: TRBV11-3
J gene: TRBJ2-7
D gene: .
CDR3 protein: CASSPKIRGEGYEQYF
CDR3 DNA: TGTGCCAGCAGCCCGAAAATCAGGGGTGAGGGGTACGAGCAGTACTTC

clone size: few
V gene: TRBV7-8
J gene: TRBJ1-2
D gene: TRBD1
CDR3 protein: CASSHILGTVNYGYTF
CDR3 DNA: TGTGCCAGCAGCCACATCCTCGGGACAGTTAACTATGGCTACACCTTC

clone size: .
V gene: TRBV5-1
J gene: TRBJ2-7
D gene: TRBD2
CDR3 protein: CASSLGTSGSDEQYF
CDR3 DNA: TGCGCCAGCAGCTTAGGGACTAGCGGGAGCGACGAGCAGTACTTC

clone size: .
V gene: TRBV20-1
J gene: TRBJ1-2
D gene: .
CDR3 protein: CSARVRDGYGYTF
CDR3 DNA: TGCAGTGCTAGAGTCAGGGATGGCTATGGCTACACCTTC

clone size: few
V gene: TRBV20-1
J gene: TRBJ2-1
D gene: .
CDR3 protein: CSARDQAGIYNEQFF
CDR3 DNA: TGCAGTGCTAGAGATCAGGCGGGAATATACAATGAGCAGTTCTTC

clone size: many
V gene: TRBV7-2
J gene: TRBJ1-1
D gene: .
CDR3 protein: CASSRQRNTEAFF
CDR3 DNA: TGTGCCAGCAGCAGACAAAGGAACACTGAAGCTTTCTTT

clone size: few
V gene: TRBV7-2
J gene: TRBJ1-1
D gene: .
CDR3 protein: CASSVNRNTEAFF
CDR3 DNA: TGTGCCAGCAGCGTTAACCGGAACACTGAAGCTTTCTTT

clone size: .
V gene: TRBV27
J gene: TRBJ1-1
D gene: TRBD1
CDR3 protein: CASSLSGTGVFRLENTEAFF
CDR3 DNA: TGTGCCAGCAGTTTATCGGGGACAGGGGTATTTCGTTTGGAGAACACTGAAGCTTTCTTT